The 30 T cell receptor beta chains reported below all come from one sample, sequenced in a study of cytomegalovirus exposure and HLA in healthy donors. The PCR made use of 60 Vbeta and 13 Jbeta primers. Here immunoSEQ multiplex PCR was the method, and the copy in TCRdb shows in-frame clones only, minus some. The table shows approximately 90,000 clones, with around 82% occurring only once. Sequences were obtained from PBMCs. The receptors originated from a man in his forties or fifties in good health and CMV-seronegative.

This clone was seen a few times. V usage is TRBV5-1 and J usage is TRBJ1-5, with TRBD1 identical over 7 bases. The CDR3 consists of 15 residues. Germline V gene data show CDR1 as SGHRS and CDR2 as YFSETQ. V shed 2 bases and J 0 bases; nucleotides not matched to a gene: 2. The CDR3 sequence is CASSFTGDSNQPQHF. CDR3 sequence (DNA): TGCGCCAGCAGCTTCACAGGGGATAGCAATCAGCCCCAGCATTTT.

The V and J genes are TRBV5-1 and TRBJ2-1, with 8 nucleotides matching TRBD1. This CDR3 is built from 15 residues. Germline loops: CDR1 SGHRS, CDR2 YFSETQ. J lost 1 base, V lost 0 bases, and 0 bases had no gene match. The CDR3 region has the DNA TGCGCCAGCAGCTTGGGACAGGGGTCCTACAATGAGCAGTTCTTC. It yields the protein CASSLGQGSYNEQFF.

The CDR3 DNA is TGCGCCAGCACGCAGGGGAACACTGAAGCTTTCTTT. Amino acids: CASTQGNTEAFF. The chain uses TRBV10-2 and TRBJ1-1, with D perhaps matching TRBD1 (5 bases). CDR3 length equals 12 residues. Looked up from germline, CDR1 is WSHSY and CDR2 is SAAADI. Trimming took 7 bases from V and 1 from J, leaving 7 bases between them.

The rearrangement uses TRBV18 and TRBJ2-2, with D tentatively TRBD2 (5 bases). Trimming took off 2 bases at V and 5 bases at J, with 12 bases between the two ends. The CDR3 loop spans 15 amino acids. In germline, CDR1 is KGHSH, CDR2 LQKENI. The CDR3 protein is CASSPAAGGTGELFF. CDR3 bases: TGTGCCAGCTCACCAGCGGCCGGCGGGACCGGGGAGCTGTTTTTT.

J is TRBJ2-5 and V is TRBV5-1; perhaps TRBD1 as D (6 bases). Near its end, the DNA agrees better with TRBJ2-7, so the J call may be wrong. Germline V CDR1 and CDR2: SGHRS, YFSETQ. CDR3 length: 14 amino acids. CDR3 nucleotides: TGCGCCAGCAGCTTGGAACAGGGTTACAACGAGCAGTACTTC. Amino acid sequence: CASSLEQGYNEQYF.

This chain uses TRBV5-1 with TRBJ2-7; TRBD1 matches 10 bases. The CDR3 is 15 amino acids. Looked up from germline, CDR1 is SGHRS and CDR2 is YFSETQ. V lost 0 bases to trimming and J lost 3 bases; unmatched junction nucleotides: 3. CDR3 nucleotides: TGCGCCAGCAGCTTGGGTGGGACAGGGGACTACGAGCAGTACTTC. Translating gives CASSLGGTGDYEQYF.

J is TRBJ2-5 and V is TRBV2; D unresolved. The assigned J gene may be wrong: the sequence end matches TRBJ2-7 better. The germline V gene encodes CDR1 SNHLY and CDR2 FYNNEI. The CDR3 has 15 amino acids. Here the CDR3 reads CASSEGDNNSYEQYF. DNA for the CDR3: TGTGCCAGCAGTGAAGGAGACAACAACTCCTACGAGCAGTACTTC.

CDR3 loop: CASSQPGTSRSYEQYF. As DNA, the CDR3 is TGCGCCAGCAGCCAACCCGGGACATCACGCTCCTACGAGCAGTACTTC. The V call is TRBV4-1, the J call TRBJ2-7, with D perhaps matching TRBD1 (6 bases). The germline V and J ends were trimmed by 2 bases and 0 bases, with 14 bases remaining between them. This CDR3 region has 16 residues. Germline values: CDR1 MGHRA, CDR2 YSYEKL.

This sequence joins TRBV7-9 and TRBJ2-7; 12 bases match TRBD2. This CDR3 is built from 16 residues. V gave up 5 bases and J gave up 1 base; unmatched junction bases: 6. Germline CDR1 is SEHNR and CDR2 is FQNEAQ (reference sequence). CDR3 DNA: TGTGCCAGCAGCGCGACCACTAGCGGGAGGTCCTACGAGCAGTACTTC. This sequence encodes CASSATTSGRSYEQYF.

The chain is built from TRBV6-1 and TRBJ1-1, with D unresolved. The V and J ends lost 3 bases and 5 bases respectively, with 7 bases between them. Looked up from germline, CDR1 is MNHNS and CDR2 is SASEGT. This CDR3 is built from 12 residues. As DNA, the CDR3 is TGTGCCAGCAGTGACCGGTTTACTGAAGCTTTCTTT. This sequence encodes CASSDRFTEAFF.

V and J are TRBV30 and TRBJ2-5; 11 bases match TRBD2. Germline V gives CDR1 GTSNPN, CDR2 SVGIG (reference sequence). The J segment lost 5 bases and the V segment lost 6 bases, leaving 14 bases of the junction unmatched. The length of the CDR3 is 16 residues. In DNA form, the CDR3 reads TGTGCCTGCTCCGGCTCGACTAGCGGGAAACGGGAGACCCAGTACTTC. Protein product: CACSGSTSGKRETQYF. Variable domain in full (rest from reference TRBV30 and TRBJ2-5): SQTIHQWPATLVQPVGSPLSLECTVEGTSNPNLYWYRQAAGRGLQLLFYSVGIGQISSEVPQNLSASRPQDRQFILSSKKLLLSDSGFYLCACSGSTSGKRETQYFGPGTRLLVL.

The rearrangement joins TRBV5-1 to TRBJ2-5; perhaps TRBD2 as D (6 bases). Germline CDR1 and CDR2: SGHRS and YFSETQ. Trimming stripped 0 bases from V and 0 bases from J, with 6 bases between. This CDR3 comprises 14 residues. CDR3 sequence: CASSLGTNQETQYF. The CDR3 DNA reads as TGCGCCAGCAGCTTGGGGACTAACCAAGAGACCCAGTACTTC. The whole variable domain, remainder taken from reference TRBV5-1 and TRBJ2-5, is KAGVTQTPRYLIKTRGQQVTLSCSPISGHRSVSWYQQTPGQGLQFLFEYFSETQRNKGNFPGRFSGRQFSNSRSEMNVSTLELGDSALYLCASSLGTNQETQYFGPGTRLLVL.

V is TRBV11-3 and J is TRBJ2-1; unclear D gene. The CDR3 spans 13 residues. Germline CDR1 SGHNT, CDR2 YENEEA. V shed 5 bases and J shed 12 bases, with 17 bases lying between them. CDR3 amino acids: CASSPRLNERQFF. The CDR3 region has the DNA TGTGCCAGCAGCCCCCGTCTTAATGAGCGGCAGTTCTTC.

The chain has TRBV7-3 and TRBJ2-3, with TRBD2 matching 10 bases. Germline loops: CDR1 SGHTA, CDR2 FQGTGA. V lost 8 bases and J lost 2; bases outside the gene matches: 4. This CDR3 is built from 14 residues. The CDR3 bases are TGTGCCAGCGCACTAGCGGGGCCCACAGATACGCAGTATTTT. This gives the protein CASALAGPTDTQYF.

This clone has just a few counts. The chain employs TRBV28 and TRBJ1-1, with 10 bases that match TRBD1. Germline-derived CDR1 and CDR2 are MDHEN and SYDVKM. The V segment lost 5 bases and the J segment 7 bases; nucleotides outside the gene matches: 10. The CDR3 contains 15 residues. The CDR3 is CASSTHDRGLSEAFF. CDR3 nucleotide sequence: TGTGCCAGCAGTACTCATGACAGGGGGCTTAGTGAAGCTTTCTTT.

The chain couples TRBV28 to TRBJ1-2; D is uncertain. The V gene lost 6 bases and the J gene lost 8 bases, with 22 bases spanning the gap. The CDR3 extends over 15 amino acids. Germline CDR1 MDHEN, CDR2 SYDVKM. In DNA, the CDR3 is TGTGCCAGCAGCTACTCTGGTCCCCCCGCAGGCGGCTACACCTTC. This translates into CASSYSGPPAGGYTF.

The CDR3 bases are TGCGCCAGCAGCGGATCAGGGGCAAACACCATATATTTT. It translates to CASSGSGANTIYF. V is TRBV5-1 and J is TRBJ1-3, with D tentatively TRBD1 (6 bases). The germline V and J ends were trimmed by 4 bases and 6 bases, with 11 bases remaining between them. This CDR3 has 13 amino acids. CDR1 and CDR2 from the germline V gene are SGHRS and YFSETQ. The full variable domain, rest sourced from reference TRBV5-1 and TRBJ1-3, is KAGVTQTPRYLIKTRGQQVTLSCSPISGHRSVSWYQQTPGQGLQFLFEYFSETQRNKGNFPGRFSGRQFSNSRSEMNVSTLELGDSALYLCASSGSGANTIYFGEGSWLTVV.

The gene calls are TRBV7-9 and TRBJ2-7, with 8 bases lining up with TRBD1. V shed 5 bases, J shed 2 bases, and the junction held 5 bases outside the gene matches. This CDR3 comprises 14 residues. Germline lookup yields CDR1 SEHNR and CDR2 FQNEAQ (reference sequence). The CDR3 is CASSRPDRAYEQYF. As DNA, the CDR3 is TGTGCCAGCAGCCGCCCGGACAGGGCCTACGAGCAGTACTTC. Combining the CDR3 with reference TRBV7-9 and TRBJ2-7 gives the whole variable domain DTGVSQNPRHKITKRGQNVTFRCDPISEHNRLYWYRQTLGQGPEFLTYFQNEAQLEKSRLLSDRFSAERPKGSFSTLEIQRTEQGDSAMYLCASSRPDRAYEQYFGPGTRLTVT.

The V call is TRBV18, the J call TRBJ2-7, with 9 positions matching TRBD1. Germline V gene lookup returns CDR1 KGHSH and CDR2 LQKENI. The CDR3 is 16 amino acids. After removal of 5 bases from V and 4 bases from J, the junction contained 12 bases not matched to a gene. The CDR3 bases are TGTGCCAGCTCATCCTCAGTGGGACAGGGTTTTTACGAGCAGTACTTC. This translates into CASSSSVGQGFYEQYF.

The genes are TRBV5-1 and TRBJ2-5, with 14 bases lining up with TRBD2. Germline V gene sequence: CDR1 SGHRS, CDR2 YFSETQ. The CDR3 has 16 residues. Losses at the gene ends were 6 bases for V and 5 bases for J; bases not matched to a gene: 9. For the CDR3, the DNA is TGCGCCAGCACCAACCGGGGACTAGCGGGGGCTGAGACCCAGTACTTC. Protein product: CASTNRGLAGAETQYF.

The chain joins TRBV7-9 to TRBJ2-5; D might be TRBD1 (6 bases). Germline CDR1 is SEHNR and CDR2 is FQNEAQ (reference sequence). V was trimmed by 7 bases and J by 4 bases, leaving 19 bases between them. The CDR3 loop spans 15 amino acids. The CDR3 DNA follows: TGTGCCAGCACCAACGATCAACAGGGACGAGAGACCCAGTACTTC. It translates to CASTNDQQGRETQYF.

The V gene is TRBV6-1, the J gene TRBJ2-2, with a weak D call TRBD1 (6 bases). The germline gives CDR1 MNHNS, CDR2 SASEGT. The CDR3 is 13 amino acids. V gave up 6 bases and J gave up 5 bases, with 10 bases separating them. The CDR3 nucleotides are TGTGCCAGCAGGCCGGACAGAACCGGGGAGCTGTTTTTT. This codes for CASRPDRTGELFF.

The chain joins TRBV5-1 to TRBJ2-7; D possibly corresponds to TRBD1 (5 bases). CDR1 is SGHRS, CDR2 YFSETQ, per germline. V lost 0 bases to trimming and J lost 3 bases, with 10 bases between them. This CDR3 contains 14 residues. Here the CDR3 DNA reads TGCGCCAGCAGCTTGGAGGGGCGTAACTACGAGCAGTACTTC. This translates into CASSLEGRNYEQYF.

The V gene is TRBV6-1, the J gene TRBJ1-6; D is unresolved. V was clipped by 2 bases and J by 0 bases, with 8 bases between them. This CDR3 region has 16 residues. CDR1 MNHNS and CDR2 SASEGT come from the germline V gene. CDR3 in amino acids: CASSEHSSSYNSPLHF. The CDR3 DNA sequence: TGTGCCAGCAGTGAACACAGTAGCTCCTATAATTCACCCCTCCACTTT.

The table lists this clone with a count of one. J is TRBJ2-3 and V is TRBV7-9; 13 bases fit TRBD2. Germline CDR1 SEHNR, CDR2 FQNEAQ (reference sequence). The CDR3 loop spans 16 amino acids. Trimming took 5 bases from V and 1 from J; bases not matched to a gene: 3. CDR3 nucleotides: TGTGCCAGCAGCGGACTAGCGGGAGTCGGCACAGATACGCAGTATTTT. It is translated as CASSGLAGVGTDTQYF.

This rearrangement joins TRBV6-5 to TRBJ1-5; D unclear. This CDR3 spans 14 amino acids. CDR1 is MNHEY, CDR2 SVGAGI, per germline. V was pared by 0 bases and J by 5 bases, with 8 bases between. The CDR3 coding sequence is TGTGCCAGCAGTTACTCGAGTGGAGATCAGCCCCAGCATTTT. Translating it yields CASSYSSGDQPQHF.

The rearrangement uses TRBV5-4 and TRBJ2-1; 11 bases are a match to TRBD2. The ends lost 4 bases at V and 7 bases at J; junction bases unmatched: 4. CDR3 length: 14 amino acids. Per the germline V gene, CDR1 is SGHNT and CDR2 is YYREEE (reference sequence). CDR3 amino acids: CASSQLAGENEQFF. CDR3 bases: TGTGCCAGCAGCCAACTAGCGGGAGAAAATGAGCAGTTCTTC. Variable domain in full (rest from reference TRBV5-4 and TRBJ2-1): ETGVTQSPTHLIKTRGQQVTLRCSSQSGHNTVSWYQQALGQGPQFIFQYYREEENGRGNFPPRFSGLQFPNYSSELNVNALELDDSALYLCASSQLAGENEQFFGPGTRLTVL.

This rearrangement joins TRBV28 to TRBJ2-2; D is perhaps TRBD2 (5 bases). The CDR3 consists of 14 residues. The ends were cut back, 5 bases at V and 1 base at J, with 8 bases in the middle. The germline gives CDR1 MDHEN, CDR2 SYDVKM. This CDR3 is CASSISENTGELFF. CDR3 sequence (DNA): TGTGCCAGCAGTATTAGCGAGAACACCGGGGAGCTGTTTTTT. Full variable domain (remainder filled in from reference TRBV28 and TRBJ2-2): DVKVTQSSRYLVKRTGEKVFLECVQDMDHENMFWYRQDPGLGLRLIYFSYDVKMKEKGDIPEGYSVSREKKERFSLILESASTNQTSMYLCASSISENTGELFFGEGSRLTVL.

The table lists this clone with a few counts. The genes are TRBV19 and TRBJ1-5; the D gene is possibly TRBD1 (5 bases). V was cut by 7 bases and J by 0 bases, with 7 bases left in between. The CDR3 contains 13 residues. CDR1 and CDR2 (germline): LNHDA, SQIVND (reference sequence). CDR3 loop: CASNQGSNQPQHF. CDR3 DNA sequence: TGTGCCAGTAATCAGGGTAGCAATCAGCCCCAGCATTTT.

The chain has TRBV14 and TRBJ1-6, with D possibly being TRBD1 (6 bases). CDR3 length: 15 amino acids. Germline loops: CDR1 SGHDN, CDR2 FVKESK. Trimming cost V 0 bases and J 11 bases, with 14 bases left between them. Written as DNA, the CDR3 is TGTGCCAGCAGCCAAGATCCCCAGGGGAAGGCACCCCTCCACTTT. Protein product: CASSQDPQGKAPLHF.